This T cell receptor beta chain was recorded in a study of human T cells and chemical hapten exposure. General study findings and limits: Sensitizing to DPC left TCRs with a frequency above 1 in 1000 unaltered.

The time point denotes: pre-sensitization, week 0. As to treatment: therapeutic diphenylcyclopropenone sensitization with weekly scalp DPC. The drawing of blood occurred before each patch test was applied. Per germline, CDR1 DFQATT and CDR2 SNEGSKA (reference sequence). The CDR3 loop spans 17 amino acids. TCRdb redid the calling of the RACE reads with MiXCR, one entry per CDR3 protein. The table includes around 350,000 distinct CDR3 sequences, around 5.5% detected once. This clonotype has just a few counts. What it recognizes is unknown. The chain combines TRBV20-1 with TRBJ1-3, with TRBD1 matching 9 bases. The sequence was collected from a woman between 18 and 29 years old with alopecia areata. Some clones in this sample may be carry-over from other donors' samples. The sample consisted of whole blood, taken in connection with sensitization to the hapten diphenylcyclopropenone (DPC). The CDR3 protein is CSQLLLGTGNSGNTIYF. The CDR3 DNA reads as TGCAGCCAACTATTACTCGGGACAGGGAATTCTGGAAACACCATATATTTT.